This TCR beta chain was retrieved from a study of molecular identifiers for immune sequencing clone quantification. At the level of the study: In the replicates, RNA derived from about 19,000 or 110,000 naive CD8 cells was divided into five parts, and four were sequenced.

The CDR3 length is 12 residues. V lost 3 bases and J 8 bases, leaving 7 bases between the germline ends. Per the germline V gene, CDR1 is LGHNA and CDR2 is YNFKEQ. At least ten counts were recorded for this clonotype. What it recognizes is unknown. TCRdb processed the PCR reads anew with MiXCR; each CDR3 protein has one entry. This sample has about 54,000 distinct CDR3 sequences, with 20% to 25% found just once. Naive CD8 T cells were picked out by sorting for CD8+CD4-CCR7+CD45RA+. Study results and caveats: Underestimated sizes of highly expanded clones could result from identical TCR molecules that share a barcode. Clones carrying above 20 RNA copies accounted for over 97% of effector molecules, under 1% in naive cells.

The material sequenced was naive CD8+ T cells from blood, with Jurkat cell RNA spiked in. The sample's subset: FACS-sorted CD8+CD4-CCR7+CD45RA+ naive T cells. The V gene is TRBV4-2, the J gene TRBJ2-2; D unclear. The TCR sequence derives from a human donor in good health. Some libraries in this study had Jurkat cell RNA spiked in. In DNA form, the CDR3 reads TGTGCCAGCAGCCACCCGGTTGGGGAGCTGTTTTTT. Encoded protein: CASSHPVGELFF.